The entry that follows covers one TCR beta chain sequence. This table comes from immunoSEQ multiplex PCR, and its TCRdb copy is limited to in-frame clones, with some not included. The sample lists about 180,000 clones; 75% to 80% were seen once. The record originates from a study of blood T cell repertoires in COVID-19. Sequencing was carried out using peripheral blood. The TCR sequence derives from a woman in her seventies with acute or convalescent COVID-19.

In DNA form, the CDR3 reads TGTGCCAGCAGCACTAGCCCGTACGATACGCAGTATTTT. This gives the protein CASSTSPYDTQYF. The gene calls are TRBV9 and TRBJ2-3, with D tentatively TRBD2 (6 bases). The V gene's germline CDR1 is SGDLS and CDR2 YYNGEE. CDR3 length: 13 residues. V lost 4 bases and J lost 6, with 12 bases in between.